Below, 31 T cell receptor beta chains from the same sample are listed, as sequenced in a study of radiotherapy plus CTLA-4 blockade in lung cancer. Data came from immunoSEQ multiplex PCR; TCRdb stores just in-frame clones and leaves some out. The table has around 110,000 clones, 85% seen once. The sample consisted of peripheral blood, taken from a patient treated with radiotherapy plus ipilimumab. These receptors were taken from a human donor with non-small cell lung cancer that progressed on radiotherapy plus ipilimumab. Some clones in this sample may be carry-over from other donors' samples.

V is TRBV7-9 and J is TRBJ2-7, with D perhaps TRBD1 or TRBD2 (6 bases each). The ends were cut back, 1 base at V and 1 base at J, with 11 bases in the middle. Germline-derived CDR1 and CDR2 are SEHNR and FQNEAQ (reference sequence). CDR3 size: 15 residues. The CDR3 loop is CASSLVGGLSYEQYF. The CDR3 nucleotides read TGTGCCAGCAGCTTAGTGGGGGGCTTATCCTACGAGCAGTACTTC.

J is TRBJ2-7 and V is TRBV19; the match to TRBD2 covers 8 bases. Trimming removed 5 bases from V and 3 bases from J; junction bases left unmatched: 3. The CDR3 is 13 residues long. Germline assignment: CDR1 LNHDA and CDR2 SQIVND (reference sequence). The CDR3 bases are TGTGCCAGTAGTGAGACTAGCGTCTACGAGCAGTACTTC. Its translation: CASSETSVYEQYF.

This rearrangement joins TRBV29-1 to TRBJ2-1, with TRBD1 matching 7 bases. Per germline, CDR1 SQVTM and CDR2 ANQGSEA. V trimming: 5 bases; J trimming: 8 bases; junction bases outside the gene matches: 9. This CDR3 contains 13 residues. The CDR3 region is CSVQGGPGYEQFF. DNA for the CDR3: TGCAGCGTTCAAGGGGGCCCAGGATATGAGCAGTTCTTC.

This chain connects TRBV7-2 to TRBJ2-3; 11 nucleotides line up with TRBD2. Trimming at V came to 5 bases and at J to 9 bases, leaving 13 bases not matched to a gene. The CDR3 loop spans 16 amino acids. From germline, CDR1 is SGHTA and CDR2 FQGNSA. The CDR3 nucleotides read TGTGCCAGCAGCCTCGTAGCGGGGGGGCAGTTAAGAACGCAGTATTTT. It specifies CASSLVAGGQLRTQYF.

DNA of the CDR3: TGTGCCAGCAGCCGAGGAACTAATCAGCCCCAGCATTTT. It codes for CASSRGTNQPQHF. The rearrangement uses TRBV9 and TRBJ1-5; no definite D call. The CDR3 consists of 13 residues. Germline CDR1 is SGDLS and CDR2 is YYNGEE. The ends were cut back, 4 bases at V and 4 bases at J, with 9 bases in the middle.

In its sample, this clone was seen a few times. The V gene is TRBV7-9, the J gene TRBJ1-4; TRBD1 matches at 9 bases. The CDR3 totals 14 residues. Germline lookup yields CDR1 SEHNR and CDR2 FQNEAQ (reference sequence). V was clipped by 1 base and J by 7 bases; unmatched bases: 1. The CDR3 DNA is TGTGCCAGCAGCTTAGGGGACAGGGCTGAAAAACTGTTTTTT. It encodes CASSLGDRAEKLFF.

V usage is TRBV5-1 and J usage is TRBJ1-4; D is undetermined. The V end lost 0 bases, the J end lost 3 bases, and 6 bases lay between the germline ends. CDR3 length equals 14 residues. The V gene's germline CDR1 is SGHRS and CDR2 YFSETQ. The CDR3 loop is CASSLAPSNEKLFF. CDR3 nucleotide sequence: TGCGCCAGCAGCTTGGCCCCGTCTAATGAAAAACTGTTTTTT. Full variable domain (missing parts from reference TRBV5-1 and TRBJ1-4): KAGVTQTPRYLIKTRGQQVTLSCSPISGHRSVSWYQQTPGQGLQFLFEYFSETQRNKGNFPGRFSGRQFSNSRSEMNVSTLELGDSALYLCASSLAPSNEKLFFGSGTQLSVL.

The chain is built from TRBV25-1 and TRBJ1-6; no clear D gene. The V end lost 2 bases, the J end lost 4 bases, and 12 bases lay between the germline ends. The germline gives CDR1 MGHDK, CDR2 SYGVNS. This CDR3 comprises 16 residues. CDR3 residues: CASSEVSSSYNSPLHF. As DNA, the CDR3 is TGTGCCAGCAGTGAAGTGAGTTCCTCTTATAATTCACCCCTCCACTTT.

This clone appeared a single time. The chain links TRBV4-2 to TRBJ1-3; D is undetermined. Germline CDR1 is LGHNA and CDR2 is YNFKEQ. The CDR3 is 14 residues long. Trimming took 4 bases from V and 0 from J, leaving 7 bases between them. CDR3 sequence: CASSPRRSGNTIYF. In nucleotides, the CDR3 is TGTGCCAGCAGCCCGCGACGCTCTGGAAACACCATATATTTT.

As regards this clone: Other DNA sequences in the sample encode the same CDR3. The rearrangement joins TRBV7-9 to TRBJ2-3; 8 positions agree with TRBD1. CDR3 size: 15 residues. The V and J ends lost 3 bases and 0 bases, in that order; junction bases with no gene match: 2. Germline V lookup: CDR1 SEHNR, CDR2 FQNEAQ (reference sequence). The CDR3 DNA is TGTGCCAGCAGCTTTTGGACAGGGAGCACAGATACGCAGTATTTT. This codes for CASSFWTGSTDTQYF.

The chain employs TRBV5-1 and TRBJ1-2; D is unclear. This CDR3 comprises 14 residues. CDR1 and CDR2 from the germline V gene are SGHRS and YFSETQ. The germline V and J ends were trimmed by 4 bases and 2 bases, with 12 bases remaining between them. CDR3 nucleotides: TGCGCCAGCAGCATTCGTACACCGAACTATGGCTACACCTTC. Translating it yields CASSIRTPNYGYTF.

This clone appeared once. This chain uses TRBV12-2 with TRBJ1-5; the listed D gene, TRBD1, was not tested against the DNA. TRBV12-2 is a pseudogene locus. The CDR3 loop spans 17 amino acids. The CDR3 is CASRFQDREGGNQPQHF. CDR3 DNA sequence: TGTGCAAGTCGCTTTCAAGACAGGGAAGGTGGCAATCAGCCCCAGCATTTT.

The chain recombines TRBV10-3 with TRBJ2-7; D is tentatively TRBD1 or TRBD2 (7 bases each). Germline V gives CDR1 ENHRY, CDR2 SYGVKD. Trimming stripped 7 bases from V and 6 bases from J, with 16 bases between. The CDR3 loop spans 13 amino acids. CDR3 DNA: TGTGCCATCAACCCTGACAGGGAGGGCGAGCAGTACTTC. Translation gives CAINPDREGEQYF.

The CDR3 spells CASRPGGEGNYGYTF. CDR3 coding DNA: TGTGCCAGCAGGCCCGGGGGGGAGGGCAACTATGGCTACACCTTC. This sequence joins TRBV28 and TRBJ1-2; perhaps TRBD1 as D (5 bases). The CDR3 runs to 15 residues. V was clipped by 6 bases and J by 2 bases, with 16 bases between them. The germline V gene encodes CDR1 MDHEN and CDR2 SYDVKM.

V and J are TRBV5-1 and TRBJ1-6, with D uncertain. Per the germline V gene, CDR1 is SGHRS and CDR2 is YFSETQ. The CDR3 totals 15 residues. Between the trimmed V and J ends, which lost 0 bases and 4 bases, there was a span of 8 bases. The CDR3 is CASSLDGPYNSPLHF. CDR3 bases: TGCGCCAGCAGCTTGGACGGTCCTTATAATTCACCCCTCCACTTT.

Note on this clone: A read error may account for a junction end that differs from germline. The V gene is TRBV6-5, the J gene TRBJ1-4; tentatively, D is TRBD1 (6 bases). This CDR3 region has 14 residues. CDR1 and CDR2 from the germline V gene are MNHEY and SVGAGI. In DNA, the CDR3 is TGTACCAGCAGTTACAACAGGGATCAGGAAAAACTGTTTTTT. Amino acids: CTSSYNRDQEKLFF.

V gene TRBV19 combines with J gene TRBJ1-4; 9 bases align to TRBD1. CDR3 length equals 17 residues. CDR1 is LNHDA, CDR2 SQIVND, per germline (reference sequence). V was clipped by 3 bases and J by 8 bases; unmatched bases: 13. DNA of the CDR3: TGTGCCAGTAGTATTCCTCTCCCCCACAGGGGGCGCGAAAAACTGTTTTTT. Its protein product is CASSIPLPHRGREKLFF.

This sequence joins TRBV2 and TRBJ2-6; D is unclear. V was pared by 11 bases and J by 1 base, with 12 bases between. This CDR3 is built from 14 residues. Germline V gene sequence: CDR1 SNHLY, CDR2 FYNNEI. CDR3 coding DNA: TGTGCCTGTTGTAAGGAGTCTGGGGCCAACGTCCTGACTTTC. It is translated as CACCKESGANVLTF.

V usage is TRBV7-9 and J usage is TRBJ1-1, with D possibly matching TRBD1 (6 bases). The V end lost 1 base, the J end lost 4 bases, and 7 bases lay between the germline ends. This CDR3 has 13 residues. Germline assignment: CDR1 SEHNR and CDR2 FQNEAQ (reference sequence). The DNA of the CDR3 is TGTGCCAGCAGCTTAGAGGGGGGCACTGAAGCTTTCTTT. The encoded protein is CASSLEGGTEAFF.

The genes are TRBV2 and TRBJ2-7, with D perhaps TRBD2 (6 bases). CDR1 is SNHLY, CDR2 FYNNEI, per germline. V was clipped by 3 bases and J by 2 bases, with 14 bases between them. The CDR3 runs 15 residues. CDR3 loop: CASSDWSEGPYEQYF. The CDR3 coding sequence is TGTGCCAGCAGTGATTGGTCGGAGGGCCCCTACGAGCAGTACTTC.

The chain carries TRBV7-6 and TRBJ1-5; D gene uncertain. Germline loops: CDR1 SGHVS, CDR2 FNYEAQ. V was cut by 5 bases and J by 3 bases, with 11 bases left in between. This CDR3 is 14 amino acids long. The chain's CDR3 is CASSRDTVNQPQHF. CDR3 DNA: TGTGCCAGCAGCAGGGATACGGTCAATCAGCCCCAGCATTTT.

The chain has TRBV6-5 and TRBJ1-1; 10 bases match TRBD1. This CDR3 has 15 amino acids. Germline CDR1 MNHEY, CDR2 SVGAGI. The junction had 7 bases not matched to a gene; V was cut back by 6 bases and J by 3 bases. The CDR3 coding sequence is TGTGCCAGCAGCAGGACAGGGGGTGGGTACACTGAAGCTTTCTTT. This encodes CASSRTGGGYTEAFF.

This sequence joins TRBV30 and TRBJ1-1; 8 positions match TRBD1. The germline V gene has CDR1 GTSNPN and CDR2 SVGIG (reference sequence). The CDR3 extends over 12 amino acids. Trimming cost V 2 bases and J 5 bases; bases outside gene matches: 1. CDR3 sequence reads: CAWSTGGTEAFF. The CDR3 nucleotides are TGTGCCTGGAGTACAGGGGGGACTGAAGCTTTCTTT.

The genes are TRBV28 and TRBJ1-5; 11 bases align to TRBD1. V was clipped by 4 bases and J by 1 base; unmatched bases: 9. The CDR3 totals 18 residues. The germline CDR1 and CDR2 sequences are MDHEN and SYDVKM. The CDR3 spells CASSSLDRGRLSNQPQHF. The CDR3 region has the DNA TGTGCCAGCAGTTCCCTGGACAGGGGGCGCCTGAGCAATCAGCCCCAGCATTTT.

This clone has just one count. This rearrangement joins TRBV29-1 to TRBJ1-2; D is undetermined. Trimming took off 2 bases at V and 8 bases at J, with 12 bases between the two ends. The CDR3 covers 12 residues. Germline lookup yields CDR1 SQVTM and CDR2 ANQGSEA. Written as DNA, the CDR3 is TGCAGCGTTGAACATGTCCAAAAGGGCTACACCTTC. It encodes CSVEHVQKGYTF.

The chain uses TRBV2 and TRBJ2-7; TRBD1 matches at 8 bases. The CDR3 covers 14 residues. Unmatched junction bases numbered 8, after V lost 8 bases and J lost 2 bases. CDR1 is SNHLY and CDR2 is FYNNEI in the germline V gene. CDR3 region: CASRTGQGTYEQYF. CDR3 in DNA: TGTGCCAGCCGGACAGGGCAGGGGACCTACGAGCAGTACTTC.

The V gene is TRBV5-6, the J gene TRBJ1-3; possibly TRBD1 for D (6 bases). This CDR3 is built from 14 residues. The germline V gene has CDR1 SGHDT and CDR2 YYEEEE. V lost 1 base and J 4 bases, leaving 9 bases between the germline ends. DNA of the CDR3: TGTGCCAGCAGCTTGTACAGGGAGGGAAACACCATATATTTT. It translates to CASSLYREGNTIYF.

V gene TRBV7-9 combines with J gene TRBJ2-7; TRBD1 aligns across 9 bases. Germline V CDR1 and CDR2: SEHNR, FQNEAQ (reference sequence). The length of the CDR3 is 15 residues. The V and J ends lost 5 bases and 6 bases, in that order; junction bases with no gene match: 11. The CDR3 DNA reads as TGTGCCAGCAGCATTACAGGGGGCGCGAGCGCCGAGCAGTACTTC. Its translation is CASSITGGASAEQYF.

The chain is built from TRBV18 and TRBJ1-1; D gene ambiguous. The CDR3 has 16 residues. The V gene's germline CDR1 is KGHSH and CDR2 LQKENI. V lost 3 bases and J lost 0, with 14 bases in between. CDR3 sequence (DNA): TGTGCCAGCTCACCGCTGTCTGGGATCATGAACACTGAAGCTTTCTTT. Translating gives CASSPLSGIMNTEAFF.

As regards this clone: Compared with germline, one end of the junction differs, possibly owing to a read error. The chain combines TRBV7-7 with TRBJ2-5; 11 bases are a match to TRBD2. Germline V lookup: CDR1 SSHAT, CDR2 FNYEAQ (reference sequence). CDR3 size: 16 residues. CDR3: CASSLHGTSGHETQYF. The CDR3 DNA reads TGTGCTAGCAGCTTACACGGGACTAGCGGACATGAGACCCAGTACTTC.

The chain employs TRBV7-3 and TRBJ2-3; TRBD2 agrees at 14 bases. V dropped 1 base and J dropped 1; count of bases not matched to a gene: 22. The V gene's germline CDR1 is SGHTA and CDR2 FQGTGA. The CDR3 contains 24 residues. The CDR3 region has the DNA TGTGCCAGCAGCTTAAAACCGTTGACTAGCGGGGGGGCGTGGCGTCCTTTGGGCACAGATACGCAGTATTTT. Its translation is CASSLKPLTSGGAWRPLGTDTQYF.